A selection of T cell receptor beta chains follows, all from one sample in a study of Graves' ophthalmopathy and Graves' hyperthyroidism. TCRdb re-called the multiplex PCR reads through MiXCR, storing one row per CDR3 protein. The table has around 600,000 distinct CDR3 sequences, approximately 39% seen once. The sequencing sample was made of peripheral blood. Source of these receptors: an adult man with Graves' ophthalmopathy. CDR3s include the opening cysteine and the closing phenylalanine or tryptophan. A D gene is named only where the DNA matches it firmly. Clone size is not always given. Where it is, it says once, few, many or a class for expanded clones.

j_call d_call v_call clone_size cdr3_aa cdr3_nt
TRBJ1-6 TRBD1 TRBV9 many CASSVGIGGYSPLHF TGTGCCAGCAGCGTAGGAATAGGGGGCTATTCACCCCTCCACTTT
TRBJ2-5 . TRBV6-6 many CASSSGAYETQYF TGTGCCAGCAGCTCAGGGGCCTACGAGACCCAGTACTTC
TRBJ2-7 . TRBV12-3/TRBV12-4 . CASSYRDGMSEQYF TGTGCCAGCAGTTACCGGGACGGGATGTCCGAGCAGTACTTC
TRBJ1-2 TRBD1 TRBV19 . CASTKRDRGLYGYTF TGTGCCAGTACCAAGAGGGACAGGGGCCTCTATGGCTACACCTTC
TRBJ2-2 . TRBV29-1 . CSVGQGELFF TGCAGCGTTGGGCAGGGGGAGCTGTTTTTT
TRBJ1-4 . TRBV25-1 . CASSFWDIATNEKLFF TGTGCCAGCAGTTTTTGGGACATAGCAACTAATGAAAAACTGTTTTTT
TRBJ2-7 . TRBV10-3 many CASTPAGKRYEQYF TGTGCCAGCACCCCCGCCGGGAAAAGGTACGAGCAGTACTTC
TRBJ2-3 TRBD1 TRBV10-3 many CAIGDDRVTDTQYF TGTGCCATCGGGGATGACAGGGTCACAGATACGCAGTATTTT
TRBJ2-5 . TRBV5-6 many CASSSGTKETQYF TGTGCCAGCAGCTCCGGGACCAAAGAGACCCAGTACTTC
TRBJ1-3 . TRBV5-5 many CASSSDTSGNTIYF TGTGCCAGCAGTTCCGATACCTCTGGAAACACCATATATTTT
TRBJ2-7 TRBD1 TRBV20-1 many CSAARTGFEGEQYF TGCAGTGCTGCCCGGACAGGGTTTGAGGGCGAGCAGTACTTC
TRBJ1-6 . TRBV18 many CASSDGGPPLHF TGTGCCAGCTCGGACGGAGGACCACCCCTCCACTTT
TRBJ1-2 . TRBV6-2/TRBV6-3 . CASSPADRPLGYTF TGTGCCAGCAGCCCCGCGGACAGACCCTTAGGCTACACCTTC
TRBJ2-7 . TRBV7-2 many CASSLVRGPTYEQYF TGTGCCAGCAGCTTAGTGCGGGGTCCAACCTACGAGCAGTACTTC
TRBJ2-7 . TRBV20-1 many CSVDGDKTYEQYF TGCAGTGTAGATGGAGACAAGACCTACGAGCAGTACTTC
TRBJ1-1 . TRBV10-3 . CAISESDGEAFF TGTGCCATCAGTGAGTCTGACGGTGAAGCTTTCTTT
TRBJ1-1 . TRBV2 . CASSARSTTEAFF TGTGCCAGCAGTGCCCGGTCTACCACTGAAGCTTTCTTT
TRBJ1-5 . TRBV10-3 . CASSQVPGTNQPQHF TGTGCCAGCAGCCAAGTTCCCGGGACAAATCAGCCCCAGCATTTT
TRBJ2-7 . TRBV30 few CAWSTSGVSEQYF TGTGCCTGGAGTACCTCAGGGGTATCCGAGCAGTACTTC
TRBJ2-7 TRBD2 TRBV5-1 many CASSGTSGRYEQYF TGCGCCAGCAGCGGGACTAGCGGGAGATACGAGCAGTACTTC
TRBJ1-6 . TRBV7-2 many CASSFEFEARVHF TGTGCCAGCAGCTTTGAGTTTGAGGCCCGAGTCCACTTT
TRBJ1-5 . TRBV7-9 . CASSLGPEHF TGTGCCAGCAGCTTAGGGCCTGAGCATTTT
TRBJ1-2 . TRBV10-3 once CAISTLGGGGYTF TGTGCCATCAGTACGCTAGGGGGGGGAGGCTACACCTTC
TRBJ1-1 TRBD1 TRBV2 many CASSDRTGGTEAFF TGTGCCAGCAGTGACAGGACAGGGGGCACTGAAGCTTTCTTT
TRBJ2-7 . TRBV20-1 many CSARAGDGLYEQYF TGCAGTGCTAGAGCGGGAGACGGTCTTTACGAGCAGTACTTC
TRBJ2-7 . TRBV20-1 once CSARGHSSYEQYF TGCAGTGCGAGGGGACATAGCTCCTACGAGCAGTACTTC
TRBJ1-2 . TRBV9 . CASSPRRGEFNYGYTF TGTGCCAGCAGTCCCCGCCGCGGGGAGTTTAACTATGGCTACACCTTC
TRBJ2-7 TRBD1 TRBV25-1 . CASSLGTGERPYEQYF TGTGCCAGCAGCCTCGGGACAGGGGAACGCCCGTACGAGCAGTACTTC
TRBJ1-3 TRBD1 TRBV7-9 many CASSQPGQSSGNTIYF TGTGCCAGCAGCCAGCCGGGACAGTCCTCTGGAAACACCATATATTTT
TRBJ1-2 . TRBV4-1 . CASSQGGTGQTLYGYTF TGCGCCAGCAGCCAAGGAGGGACCGGACAGACCCTGTATGGCTACACCTTC
TRBJ2-5 . TRBV6-6 . CASSYPYFPTRPQETQYF TGTGCCAGCAGTTACCCCTACTTCCCTACTAGGCCACAAGAGACCCAGTACTTC
TRBJ1-1 TRBD1 TRBV7-8 many CASSEWTGLNTEAFF TGTGCCAGCAGCGAGTGGACAGGGTTGAACACTGAAGCTTTCTTT
TRBJ1-1 TRBD1 TRBV4-2 many CASSQAGGNTEAFF TGTGCCAGCAGCCAGGCAGGGGGGAACACTGAAGCTTTCTTT
TRBJ1-1 . TRBV5-1 many CASSYLVGTTEAFF TGCGCCAGCAGCTATCTGGTAGGCACCACTGAAGCTTTCTTT
TRBJ1-1 . TRBV29-1 . CSVVRNDEAFF TGCAGCGTTGTTAGGAACGATGAAGCTTTCTTT
TRBJ2-6 . TRBV5-1 many CASSLVYVGANVLTF TGCGCCAGCAGCTTGGTCTACGTGGGGGCCAACGTCCTGACTTTC
TRBJ2-7 TRBD2 TRBV20-1 . CSARVGGRAYEQYF TGCAGTGCTAGAGTTGGCGGGAGGGCCTACGAGCAGTACTTC
TRBJ2-7 . TRBV4-1 few CASSRTTEYEQYF TGCGCCAGCAGCCGGACGACAGAATACGAGCAGTACTTC
TRBJ1-5 . TRBV2 many CASTGEDNNQPQHF TGTGCCAGCACCGGAGAGGACAACAATCAGCCCCAGCATTTT
TRBJ1-4 . TRBV30 few CAWTGPTSEKLFF TGTGCCTGGACAGGGCCAACTAGTGAAAAACTGTTTTTT
TRBJ1-5 . TRBV19 many CATLRGGGNQPQHF TGTGCCACCCTCAGGGGAGGAGGCAATCAGCCCCAGCATTTT
TRBJ1-2 . TRBV29-1 . CSAWTVNYGYTF TGCAGTGCCTGGACGGTAAACTATGGCTACACCTTC
TRBJ1-1 . TRBV2 few CASSRREEDTEAFF TGTGCCAGCAGTCGAAGGGAAGAGGACACTGAAGCTTTCTTT
TRBJ1-5 . TRBV27 few CASSLYGDPNQPQHF TGTGCCAGCAGTTTATACGGGGACCCTAATCAGCCCCAGCATTTT
TRBJ2-1 . TRBV2 once CASSEARHLTAGQFF TGTGCCAGCAGTGAAGCACGCCACCTAACGGCCGGTCAGTTCTTC
TRBJ2-5 TRBD1 TRBV11-2 . CASSPVVTGSETQYF TGTGCCAGCAGCCCAGTTGTGACAGGGTCTGAGACCCAGTACTTC
TRBJ1-1 . TRBV20-1 few CSARVGGGSTEAFF TGCAGTGCTAGAGTTGGCGGGGGGTCCACTGAAGCTTTCTTT
TRBJ1-3 . TRBV4-3 . CASSQDGGPVPNGNTIYF TGCGCCAGCAGCCAAGATGGAGGGCCGGTCCCTAATGGAAACACCATATATTTT
TRBJ2-6 . TRBV25-1 few CASSPGASGANVLTF TGTGCCAGCAGCCCCGGGGCCTCTGGGGCCAACGTCCTGACTTTC
TRBJ1-1 TRBD1 TRBV6-1 . CASSEGTGPSTEAFF TGTGCCAGCAGTGAGGGGACAGGGCCGAGCACTGAAGCTTTCTTT
TRBJ1-1 . TRBV24-1 . CATSDPRGTEAFF TGTGCCACCAGTGACCCTAGGGGCACTGAAGCTTTCTTT
TRBJ2-6 TRBD2 TRBV7-2 . CASGTLAGNRPGANVLTF TGTGCCAGCGGCACCTTAGCGGGGAACAGACCTGGGGCCAACGTCCTGACTTTC
TRBJ1-6 . TRBV15 . CATSRVLDSPLHF TGTGCCACCAGCAGAGTTCTAGACTCACCCCTCCACTTT
TRBJ1-5 . TRBV24-1 . CATRGTGRQETQHF TGTGCCACCAGGGGAACAGGGAGACAAGAGACCCAGCATTTT
TRBJ1-1 TRBD1 TRBV5-5 . CASSLGTGPNTEAFF TGTGCCAGCAGCTTGGGGACAGGCCCGAACACTGAAGCTTTCTTT